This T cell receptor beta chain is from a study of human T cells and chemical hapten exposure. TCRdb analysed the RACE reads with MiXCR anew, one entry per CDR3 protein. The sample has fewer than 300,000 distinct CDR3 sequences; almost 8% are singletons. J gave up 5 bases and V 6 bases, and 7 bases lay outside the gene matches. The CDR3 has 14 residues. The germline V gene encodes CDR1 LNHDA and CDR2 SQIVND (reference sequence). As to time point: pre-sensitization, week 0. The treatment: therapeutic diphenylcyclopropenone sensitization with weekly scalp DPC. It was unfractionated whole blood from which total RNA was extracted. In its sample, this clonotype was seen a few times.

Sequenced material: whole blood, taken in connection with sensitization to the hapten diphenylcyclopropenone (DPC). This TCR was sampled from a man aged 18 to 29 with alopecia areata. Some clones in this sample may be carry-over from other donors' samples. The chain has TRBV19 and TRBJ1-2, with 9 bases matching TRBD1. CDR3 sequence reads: CASSWDREIYGYTF. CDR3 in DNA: TGTGCCAGTAGCTGGGACAGGGAAATTTATGGCTACACCTTC.